Below, one T cell receptor (beta chain) is given with its context. Its target is unknown. This could be a read error, since a much larger clone is one nucleotide away. This entry is derived from a study of glioma-infiltrating T cells. Study in general: Glioma patients had dexamethasone for six or fewer days before surgery. Target coverage was about 4- to 10-fold for roughly one million blood T cells. Study-level points and caveats: Non-neoplastic patients had below-expected tissue-blood divergence, while all gliomas exceeded expectation.

This CDR3 spans 14 amino acids. In germline, CDR1 is MNHEY, CDR2 SMNVEV (reference sequence). Using RNA template, CDR3s of TCR alpha and beta were amplified with iRepertoire arm-PCR. MiXCR, applied by TCRdb to the multiplex PCR reads, yields one record per CDR3 protein. The sample comprises about 410,000 distinct CDR3 sequences, 41% of which are singletons, and around 12% rests with the top ten. Material: glioma tissue, nonneoplastic brain tissue, or PBMCs (not recorded which). This clonotype was sampled from a human donor with low-grade glioma or glioblastoma, undergoing nonglioma brain surgery, or in good health (not recorded which). The chain uses TRBV27 and TRBJ1-6, with 7 bases matching TRBD1. CDR3 bases: TGTGCCAGCAGCAACGACAGGGCTAATCCACCCCTCCACTTT. Protein: CASSNDRANPPLHF.